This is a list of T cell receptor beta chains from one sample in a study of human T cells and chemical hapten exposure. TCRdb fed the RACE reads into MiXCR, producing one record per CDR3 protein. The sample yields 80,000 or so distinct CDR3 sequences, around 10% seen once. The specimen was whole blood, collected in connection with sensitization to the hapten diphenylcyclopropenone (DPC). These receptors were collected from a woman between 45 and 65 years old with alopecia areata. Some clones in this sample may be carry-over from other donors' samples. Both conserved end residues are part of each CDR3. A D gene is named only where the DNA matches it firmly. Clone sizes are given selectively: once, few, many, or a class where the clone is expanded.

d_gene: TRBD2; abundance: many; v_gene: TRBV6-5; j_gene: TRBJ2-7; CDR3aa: CASTQGSGGSYEQYF; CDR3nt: TGTGCCAGCACCCAGGGTAGCGGGGGGAGCTACGAGCAGTACTTC
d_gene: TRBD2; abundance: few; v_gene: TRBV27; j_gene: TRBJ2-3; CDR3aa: CASSFWGLAGGKRSTDTQYF; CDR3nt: TGTGCCAGCAGTTTCTGGGGACTAGCGGGAGGGAAAAGGAGCACAGATACGCAGTATTTT
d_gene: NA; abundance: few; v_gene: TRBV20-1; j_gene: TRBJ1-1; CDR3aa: CSARGLSWGDTEAFF; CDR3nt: TGCAGTGCTAGAGGCTTATCATGGGGGGACACTGAAGCTTTCTTT
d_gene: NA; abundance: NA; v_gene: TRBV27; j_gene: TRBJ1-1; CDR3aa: CASKTGVRTEAFF; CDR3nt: TGTGCCAGCAAAACGGGGGTGAGGACTGAAGCTTTCTTT
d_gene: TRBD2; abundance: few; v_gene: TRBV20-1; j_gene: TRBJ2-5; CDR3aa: CSATPIAGEQETQYF; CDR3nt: TGCAGTGCCACACCAATAGCGGGGGAGCAAGAGACCCAGTACTTC
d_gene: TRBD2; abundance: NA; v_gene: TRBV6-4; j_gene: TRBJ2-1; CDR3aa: CATSPLADYNEQFF; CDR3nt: TGTGCCACCTCCCCGCTAGCGGACTACAATGAGCAGTTCTTC
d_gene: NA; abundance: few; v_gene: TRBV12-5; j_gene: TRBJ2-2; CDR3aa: CASGGGINGELFF; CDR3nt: TGTGCTAGTGGAGGAGGCATCAACGGGGAGCTGTTTTTT
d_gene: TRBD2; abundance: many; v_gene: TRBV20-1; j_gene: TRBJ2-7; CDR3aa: CSARNRLNTSGAPYEQYF; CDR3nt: TGCAGTGCTAGGAACCGCTTGAATACTAGCGGGGCCCCCTACGAGCAGTACTTC
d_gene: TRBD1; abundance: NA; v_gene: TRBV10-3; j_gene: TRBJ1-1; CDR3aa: CAISSGTGGTEAFF; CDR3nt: TGTGCCATCAGTTCCGGGACAGGGGGCACTGAAGCTTTCTTT
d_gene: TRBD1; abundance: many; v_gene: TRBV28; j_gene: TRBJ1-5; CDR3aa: CASSSSGTGFDQPQHF; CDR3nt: TGTGCCAGCAGTTCATCAGGGACAGGGTTCGATCAGCCCCAGCATTTT
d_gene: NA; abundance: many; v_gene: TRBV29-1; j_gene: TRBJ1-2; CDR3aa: CSVSGGSF; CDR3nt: TGCAGCGTTAGTGGGGGCTCCTTC
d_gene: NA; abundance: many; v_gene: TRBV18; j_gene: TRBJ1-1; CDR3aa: CASSLHAEAFF; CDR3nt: TGTGCCAGCTCATTACACGCTGAAGCTTTCTTT
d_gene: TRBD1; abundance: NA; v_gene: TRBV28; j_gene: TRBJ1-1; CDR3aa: CASRRGTGLNTEAFF; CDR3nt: TGTGCCAGCAGACGAGGGACAGGATTGAACACTGAAGCTTTCTTT
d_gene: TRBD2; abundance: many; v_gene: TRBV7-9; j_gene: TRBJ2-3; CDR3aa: CASSPPNLAGGTDTQYF; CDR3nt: TGTGCCAGCAGCCCCCCCAATCTAGCGGGAGGAACAGATACGCAGTATTTT
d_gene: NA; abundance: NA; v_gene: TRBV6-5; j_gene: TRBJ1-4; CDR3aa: CASSRRPGPFNEKLFF; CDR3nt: TGTGCCAGCAGTAGAAGACCGGGCCCTTTTAATGAAAAACTGTTTTTT
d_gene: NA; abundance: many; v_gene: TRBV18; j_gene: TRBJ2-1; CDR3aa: CASSPPEGGNEQFF; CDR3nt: TGTGCCAGCTCACCACCCGAGGGGGGCAATGAGCAGTTCTTC
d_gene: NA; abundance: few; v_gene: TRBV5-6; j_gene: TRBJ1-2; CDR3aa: CASSLGGLVLNYGYTF; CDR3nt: TGTGCCAGCAGCTTGGGTGGTCTGGTGTTAAACTATGGCTACACCTTC
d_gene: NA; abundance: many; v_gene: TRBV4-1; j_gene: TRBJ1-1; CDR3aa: CASSSKGSTEAFF; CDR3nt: TGCGCCAGCAGCAGTAAGGGGTCCACTGAAGCTTTCTTT
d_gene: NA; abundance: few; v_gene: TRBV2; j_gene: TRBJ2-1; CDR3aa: CASNPRGDYNEQFF; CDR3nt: TGTGCCAGTAACCCGCGCGGAGACTACAATGAGCAGTTCTTC
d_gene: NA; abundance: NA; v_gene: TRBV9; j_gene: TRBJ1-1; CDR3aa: CASSGQPENEAFF; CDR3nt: TGTGCCAGCAGCGGCCAACCTGAGAATGAAGCTTTCTTT
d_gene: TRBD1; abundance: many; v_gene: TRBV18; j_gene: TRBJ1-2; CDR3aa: CASSPSQGALGYGYTF; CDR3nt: TGTGCCAGCTCGCCGTCACAGGGGGCATTGGGCTATGGCTACACCTTC
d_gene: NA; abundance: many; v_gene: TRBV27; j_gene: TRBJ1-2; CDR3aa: CASSFDGAYGYTF; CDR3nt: TGTGCCAGCAGTTTCGATGGGGCCTATGGCTACACCTTC
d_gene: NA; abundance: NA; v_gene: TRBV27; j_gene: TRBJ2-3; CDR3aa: CASSSLRDPSTDTQYF; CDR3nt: TGTGCCAGCAGTTCCCTCAGGGATCCTAGCACAGATACGCAGTATTTT